Below, one TCR beta chain is given with its context. Residents of approximately 25 US areas, aged roughly 18 to 89 years, made up the participants. This entry belongs to a study of blood T cell repertoires in COVID-19. The protocol was immunoSEQ multiplex PCR, while the TCRdb copy is restricted to in-frame clones and leaves out a portion. The profile shows a few hundred thousand clones, 80% to 90% of them singletons. V lost 3 bases and J 0 bases, leaving 12 bases between the germline ends. This CDR3 is 16 amino acids long. In germline, CDR1 is MDHEN, CDR2 SYDVKM. The sequenced material came from PBMCs or T cells enriched from blood (not recorded which). This receptor was obtained from a woman aged 30 to 39 who had recovered from COVID-19. This chain uses TRBV28 with TRBJ1-5; D gene uncertain. CDR3 bases: TGTGCCAGCAGTTTGAGTGTGGGCTTTAGCAATCAGCCCCAGCATTTT. Translated: CASSLSVGFSNQPQHF.